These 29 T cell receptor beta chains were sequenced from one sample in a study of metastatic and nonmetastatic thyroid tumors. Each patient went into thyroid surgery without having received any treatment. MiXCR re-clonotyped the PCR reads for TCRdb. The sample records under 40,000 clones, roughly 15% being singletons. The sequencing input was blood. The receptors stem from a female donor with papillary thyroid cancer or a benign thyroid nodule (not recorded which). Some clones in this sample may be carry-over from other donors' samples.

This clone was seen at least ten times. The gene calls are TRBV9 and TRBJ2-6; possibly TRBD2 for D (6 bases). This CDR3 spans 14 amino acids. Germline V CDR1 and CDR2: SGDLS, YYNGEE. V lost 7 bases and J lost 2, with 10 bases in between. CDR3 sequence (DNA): TGTGCCAGCGCAGGAGGGACTGGGGCCAACGTCCTGACTTTC. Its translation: CASAGGTGANVLTF.

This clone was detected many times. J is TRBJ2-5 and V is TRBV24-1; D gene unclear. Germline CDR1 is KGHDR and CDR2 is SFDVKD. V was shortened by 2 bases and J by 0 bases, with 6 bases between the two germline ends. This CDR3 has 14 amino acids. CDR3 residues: CATSDYRDQETQYF. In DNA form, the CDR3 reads TGTGCCACCAGTGATTATAGGGACCAAGAGACCCAGTACTTC.

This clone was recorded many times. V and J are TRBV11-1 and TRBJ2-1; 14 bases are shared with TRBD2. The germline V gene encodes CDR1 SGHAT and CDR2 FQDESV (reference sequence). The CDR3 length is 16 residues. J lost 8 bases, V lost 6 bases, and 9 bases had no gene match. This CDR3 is CASRPGLAGGVYEQFF. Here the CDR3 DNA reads TGTGCCAGCAGGCCCGGACTAGCGGGAGGTGTGTATGAGCAGTTCTTC.

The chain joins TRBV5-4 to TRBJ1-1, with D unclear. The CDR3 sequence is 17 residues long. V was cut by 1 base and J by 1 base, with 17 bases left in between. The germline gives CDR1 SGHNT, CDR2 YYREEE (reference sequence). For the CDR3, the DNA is TGTGCCAGCAGCTTGAGGGAGTTAATTTTAAGGAACACTGAAGCTTTCTTT. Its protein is CASSLRELILRNTEAFF.

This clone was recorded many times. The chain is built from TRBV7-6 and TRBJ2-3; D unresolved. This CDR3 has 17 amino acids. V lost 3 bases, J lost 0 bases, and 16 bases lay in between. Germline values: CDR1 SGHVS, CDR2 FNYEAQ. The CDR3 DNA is TGTGCCAGCAGCTTGAGGTCGGCAGTCTCTAGCACAGATACGCAGTATTTT. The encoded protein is CASSLRSAVSSTDTQYF.

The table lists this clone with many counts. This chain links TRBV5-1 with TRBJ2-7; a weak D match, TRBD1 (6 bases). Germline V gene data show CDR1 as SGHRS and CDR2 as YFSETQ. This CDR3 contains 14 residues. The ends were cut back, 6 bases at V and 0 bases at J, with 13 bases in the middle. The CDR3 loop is CASKYRDTSYEQYF. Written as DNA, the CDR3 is TGCGCCAGCAAGTACCGGGACACCTCCTACGAGCAGTACTTC.

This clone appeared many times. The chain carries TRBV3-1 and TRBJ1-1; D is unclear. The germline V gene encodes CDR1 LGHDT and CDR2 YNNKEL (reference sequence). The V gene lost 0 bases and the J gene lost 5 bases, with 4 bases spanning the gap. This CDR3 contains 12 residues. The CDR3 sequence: CASSQDRTEAFF. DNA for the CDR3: TGTGCCAGCAGCCAAGATCGGACTGAAGCTTTCTTT.

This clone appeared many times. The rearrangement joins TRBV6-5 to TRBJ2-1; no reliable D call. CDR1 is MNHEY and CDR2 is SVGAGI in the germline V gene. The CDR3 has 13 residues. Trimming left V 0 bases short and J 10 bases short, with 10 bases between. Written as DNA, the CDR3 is TGTGCCAGCAGTTACTCGAAACCCCGAGAGCAGTTCTTC. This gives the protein CASSYSKPREQFF.

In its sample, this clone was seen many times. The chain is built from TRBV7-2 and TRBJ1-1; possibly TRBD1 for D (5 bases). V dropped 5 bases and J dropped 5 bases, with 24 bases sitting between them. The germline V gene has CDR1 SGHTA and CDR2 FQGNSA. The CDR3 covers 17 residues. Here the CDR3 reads CASSGEVGRVIETEAFF. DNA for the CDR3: TGTGCCAGCAGCGGAGAGGTGGGACGGGTGATTGAAACTGAAGCTTTCTTT. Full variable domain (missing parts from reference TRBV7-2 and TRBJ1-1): GAGVSQSPSNKVTEKGKDVELRCDPISGHTALYWYRQSLGQGLEFLIYFQGNSAPDKSGLPSDRFSAERTGGSVSTLTIQRTQQEDSAVYLCASSGEVGRVIETEAFFGQGTRLTVV.

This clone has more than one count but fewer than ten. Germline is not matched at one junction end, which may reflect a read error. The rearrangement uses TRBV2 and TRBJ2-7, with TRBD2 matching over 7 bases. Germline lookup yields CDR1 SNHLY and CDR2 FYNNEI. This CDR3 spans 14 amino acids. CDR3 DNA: TGTGCCAGCCCGGTGGGCGGGAGTTCCTACCAGCAGTACTTC. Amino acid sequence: CASPVGGSSYQQYF.

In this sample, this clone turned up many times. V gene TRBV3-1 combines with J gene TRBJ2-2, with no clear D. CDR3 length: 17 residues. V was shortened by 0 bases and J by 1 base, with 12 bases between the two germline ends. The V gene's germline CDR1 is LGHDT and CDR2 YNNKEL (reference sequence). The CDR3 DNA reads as TGTGCCAGCAGCCAAGATCGGGCGGAACTGAACACCGGGGAGCTGTTTTTT. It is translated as CASSQDRAELNTGELFF.

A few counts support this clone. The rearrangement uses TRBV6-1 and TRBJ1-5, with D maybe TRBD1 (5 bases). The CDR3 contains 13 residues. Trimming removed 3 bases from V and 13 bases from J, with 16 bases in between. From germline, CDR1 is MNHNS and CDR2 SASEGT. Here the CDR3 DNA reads TGTGCCAGCAGTGATGGGCCGGGGCAGCAACAGCATTTT. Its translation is CASSDGPGQQQHF.

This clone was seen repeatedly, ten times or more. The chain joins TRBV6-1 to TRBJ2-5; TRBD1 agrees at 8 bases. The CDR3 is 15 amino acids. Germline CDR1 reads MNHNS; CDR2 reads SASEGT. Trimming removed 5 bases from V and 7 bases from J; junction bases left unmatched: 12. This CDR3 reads CASSPSGTGTGTQYF. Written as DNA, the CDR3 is TGTGCCAGCAGTCCCTCCGGGACAGGTACGGGGACCCAGTACTTC.

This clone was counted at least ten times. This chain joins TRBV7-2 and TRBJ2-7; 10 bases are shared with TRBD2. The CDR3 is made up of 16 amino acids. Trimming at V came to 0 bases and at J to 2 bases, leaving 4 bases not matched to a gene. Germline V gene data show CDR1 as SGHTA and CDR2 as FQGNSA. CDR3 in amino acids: CASSLASSGRAYEQYF. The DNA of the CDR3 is TGTGCCAGCAGCTTAGCCTCTAGCGGGAGAGCCTACGAGCAGTACTTC.

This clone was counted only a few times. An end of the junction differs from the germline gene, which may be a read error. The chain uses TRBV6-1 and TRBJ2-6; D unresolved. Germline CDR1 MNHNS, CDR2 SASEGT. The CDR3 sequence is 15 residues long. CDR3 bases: TGTGCCAGCAGTGAAAGCATTACTGGTGCCAACGTCCTGACTTTC. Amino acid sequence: CASSESITGANVLTF.

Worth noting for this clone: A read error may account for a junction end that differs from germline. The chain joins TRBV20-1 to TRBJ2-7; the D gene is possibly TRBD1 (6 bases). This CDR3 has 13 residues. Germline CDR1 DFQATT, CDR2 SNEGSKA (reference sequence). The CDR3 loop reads CSARWTVRHEHYF. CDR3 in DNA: TGCAGTGCTAGATGGACAGTGCGCCACGAGCATTACTTC.

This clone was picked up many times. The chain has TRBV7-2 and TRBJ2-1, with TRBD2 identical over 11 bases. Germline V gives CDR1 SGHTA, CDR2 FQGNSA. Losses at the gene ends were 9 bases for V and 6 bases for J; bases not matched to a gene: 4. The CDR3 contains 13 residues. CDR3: CASGLAGSNEQFF. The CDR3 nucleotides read TGTGCCAGTGGACTAGCGGGTAGCAATGAGCAGTTCTTC.

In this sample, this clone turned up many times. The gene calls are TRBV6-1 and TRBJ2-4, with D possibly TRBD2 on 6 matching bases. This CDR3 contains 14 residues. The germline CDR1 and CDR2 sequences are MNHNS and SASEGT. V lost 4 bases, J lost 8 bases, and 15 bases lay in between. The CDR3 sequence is CASSAADWRDIQYF. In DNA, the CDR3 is TGTGCCAGCAGTGCAGCAGATTGGAGGGACATTCAGTACTTC.

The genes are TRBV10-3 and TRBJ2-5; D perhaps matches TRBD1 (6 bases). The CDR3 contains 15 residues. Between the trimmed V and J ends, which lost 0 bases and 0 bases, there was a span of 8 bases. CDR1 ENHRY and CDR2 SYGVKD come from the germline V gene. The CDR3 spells CAISESRGYQETQYF. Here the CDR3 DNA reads TGTGCCATCAGTGAGTCAAGGGGGTACCAAGAGACCCAGTACTTC.

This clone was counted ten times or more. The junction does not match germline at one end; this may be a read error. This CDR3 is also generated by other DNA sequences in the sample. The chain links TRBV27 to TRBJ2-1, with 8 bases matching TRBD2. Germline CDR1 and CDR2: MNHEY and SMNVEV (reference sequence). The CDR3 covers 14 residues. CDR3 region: CASSSAGAYSEQFF. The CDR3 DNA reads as TGTGCCAGCAGTTCAGCGGGAGCCTACAGTGAGCAGTTCTTC.

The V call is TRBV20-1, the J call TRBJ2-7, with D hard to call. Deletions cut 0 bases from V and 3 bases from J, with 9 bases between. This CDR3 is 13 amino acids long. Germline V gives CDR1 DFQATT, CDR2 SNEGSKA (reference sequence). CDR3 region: CSARDRQIYEQYF. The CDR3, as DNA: TGCAGTGCTAGAGATCGTCAGATCTACGAGCAGTACTTC.

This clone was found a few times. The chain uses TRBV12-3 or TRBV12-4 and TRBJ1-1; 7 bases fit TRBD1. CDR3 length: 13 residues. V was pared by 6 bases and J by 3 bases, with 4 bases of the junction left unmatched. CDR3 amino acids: CASRTRGDTEAFF. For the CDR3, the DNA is TGTGCCAGCAGAACCAGGGGGGACACTGAAGCTTTCTTT.

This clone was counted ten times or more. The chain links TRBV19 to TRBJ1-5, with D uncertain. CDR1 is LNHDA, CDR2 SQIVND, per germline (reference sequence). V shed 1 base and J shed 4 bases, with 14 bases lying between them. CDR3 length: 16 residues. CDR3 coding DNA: TGTGCCAGTAGTATAGGTCGTTTGGCAGTAAATCAGCCCCAGCATTTT. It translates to CASSIGRLAVNQPQHF.

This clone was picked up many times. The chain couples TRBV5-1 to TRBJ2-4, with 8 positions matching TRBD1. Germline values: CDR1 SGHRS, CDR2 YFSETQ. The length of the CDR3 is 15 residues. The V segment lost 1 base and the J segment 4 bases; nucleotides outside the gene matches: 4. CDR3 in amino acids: CASSLWQGAKNIQYF. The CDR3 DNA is TGCGCCAGCAGCTTGTGGCAGGGGGCGAAAAACATTCAGTACTTC.

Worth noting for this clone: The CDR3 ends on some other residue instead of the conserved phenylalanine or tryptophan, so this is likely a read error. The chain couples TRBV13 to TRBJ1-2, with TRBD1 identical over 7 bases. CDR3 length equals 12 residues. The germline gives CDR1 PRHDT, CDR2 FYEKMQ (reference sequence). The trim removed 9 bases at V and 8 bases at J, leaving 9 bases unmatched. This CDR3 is CARSGQTSGYTV. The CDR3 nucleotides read TGTGCCAGATCGGGACAGACTAGCGGCTACACCGTC.

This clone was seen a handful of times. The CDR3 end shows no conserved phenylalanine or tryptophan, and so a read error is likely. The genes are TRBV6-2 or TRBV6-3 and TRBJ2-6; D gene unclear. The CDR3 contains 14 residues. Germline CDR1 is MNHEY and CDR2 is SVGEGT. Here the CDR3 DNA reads TGTGCCAGCAGTTACACCTCTGGGGACAACGTCCTGACTCTC. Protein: CASSYTSGDNVLTL.

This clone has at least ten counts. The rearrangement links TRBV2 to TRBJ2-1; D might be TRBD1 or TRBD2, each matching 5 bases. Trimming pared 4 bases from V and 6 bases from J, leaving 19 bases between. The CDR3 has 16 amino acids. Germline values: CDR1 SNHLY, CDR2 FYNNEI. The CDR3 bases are TGTGCCAGCAGTGTATTTTTAGGGGCTAGCCGCAATGAGCAGTTCTTC. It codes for CASSVFLGASRNEQFF. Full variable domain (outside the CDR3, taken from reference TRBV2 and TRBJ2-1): EPEVTQTPSHQVTQMGQEVILRCVPISNHLYFYWYRQILGQKVEFLVSFYNNEISEKSEIFDDQFSVERPDGSNFTLKIRSTKLEDSAMYFCASSVFLGASRNEQFFGPGTRLTVL.

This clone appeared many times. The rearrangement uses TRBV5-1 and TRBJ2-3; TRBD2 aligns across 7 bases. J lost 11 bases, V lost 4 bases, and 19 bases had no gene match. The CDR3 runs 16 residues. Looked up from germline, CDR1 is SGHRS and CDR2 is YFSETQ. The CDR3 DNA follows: TGCGCCAGCAGCCTTCCTTATGCGGGAGCGGCTGGAGGGCAGTATTTT. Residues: CASSLPYAGAAGGQYF.

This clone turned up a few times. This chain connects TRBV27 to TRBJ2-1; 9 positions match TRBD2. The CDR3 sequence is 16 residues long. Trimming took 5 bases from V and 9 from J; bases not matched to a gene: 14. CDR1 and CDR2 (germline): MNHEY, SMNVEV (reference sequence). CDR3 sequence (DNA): TGTGCCAGCAGTGACTACGGGACTAGCATGAGTGGTGAGCAGTTCTTC. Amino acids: CASSDYGTSMSGEQFF.